These 5 T cell receptor beta chains were all obtained from the same sample, sequenced in a study of CD8+CD57+ T cells in acquired aplastic anemia. TCR beta VDJ and CDR3 profiling used genomic DNA as template. TCRdb passed the reads through MiXCR, listing each CDR3 protein once. The sample contains approximately 170,000 distinct CDR3 sequences, roughly half of which appear only once. The material sequenced was sorted CD4+, CD8+, or CD8+CD57+ T cells (not recorded which) from PBMCs. The source is a human donor in good health, serving as a control.

Concerning this clonotype itself: This sequence may be a read error, since a much larger clone differs from it by one base. This chain joins TRBV12-3 or TRBV12-4 and TRBJ2-3; D is possibly TRBD2 (7 bases). V was clipped by 7 bases and J by 3 bases, with 17 bases between them. There are 15 residues in the CDR3. The CDR3 spells CASNIGGGQTDTQYF. The CDR3 bases are TGTGCCAGCAATATAGGGGGGGGCCAAACAGATACGCAGTATTTT.

A single count supports this clonotype. Its ends do not fully match the called genes, so a read error is possible. The chain combines TRBV7-8 with TRBJ2-1; a possible D gene is TRBD1 (5 bases). The J call may be incorrect, as the DNA end agrees better with TRBJ2-5. This CDR3 has 15 amino acids. CDR1 and CDR2 from the germline V gene are SGHVS and FQNEAQ. The CDR3 is CASSESSGLEETQYF. The DNA of the CDR3 is TGCGCCAGCAGTGAGTCGTCAGGGCTTGAAGAGACCCAGTACTTC.

At least ten counts were recorded for this clonotype. The chain couples TRBV3-1 to TRBJ1-1; D might be TRBD1 (6 bases). The CDR3 has 14 amino acids. The germline V gene encodes CDR1 LGHDT and CDR2 YNNKEL (reference sequence). Trimming left V 6 bases short and J 1 base short, with 12 bases between. CDR3 in amino acids: CASRPGQQNTEAFF. The CDR3 DNA is TGTGCCAGCAGGCCGGGACAACAGAACACTGAAGCTTTCTTT. Using reference TRBV3-1 and TRBJ1-1 for the parts outside the CDR3, the full variable domain is DTAVSQTPKYLVTQMGNDKSIKCEQNLGHDTMYWYKQDSKKFLKIMFSYNNKELIINETVPNRFSPKSPDKAHLNLHINSLELGDSAVYFCASRPGQQNTEAFFGQGTRLTVV.

A note on this clonotype: Possible read error: a much larger clone is one base away. This sequence joins TRBV12-3 or TRBV12-4 and TRBJ2-5, with 11 bases aligning to TRBD2. This CDR3 comprises 17 residues. CDR3 loop: CTSSRSGGVSGQETQYF. CDR3 nucleotides: TGTACCAGCAGCCGTAGCGGGGGGGTGTCGGGGCAAGAGACCCAGTACTTC.

The chain joins TRBV5-1 to TRBJ1-2; the D is unclear. Trimming cost V 4 bases and J 3 bases, with 13 bases left between them. This CDR3 has 14 residues. CDR1 is SGHRS, CDR2 YFSETQ, per germline. CDR3 coding DNA: TGCGCCAGCAGCACCGGGCCGGAAGACTATGGCTACACCTTC. It specifies CASSTGPEDYGYTF. Full variable domain (missing parts from reference TRBV5-1 and TRBJ1-2): KAGVTQTPRYLIKTRGQQVTLSCSPISGHRSVSWYQQTPGQGLQFLFEYFSETQRNKGNFPGRFSGRQFSNSRSEMNVSTLELGDSALYLCASSTGPEDYGYTFGSGTRLTVV.